This T cell receptor beta chain originates from a study of cytomegalovirus exposure and HLA in healthy donors. Clones were sequenced by immunoSEQ multiplex PCR, and TCRdb holds only the in-frame ones, with some missing. The sample includes roughly 350,000 clones, 80% to 90% seen only once; the top ten take roughly 0.8%. V lost 4 bases, J lost 2 bases, and 11 bases stayed unmatched. This CDR3 is built from 16 residues. Looked up from germline, CDR1 is MNHEY and CDR2 is SMNVEV (reference sequence). Input material: PBMCs. The chain couples TRBV27 to TRBJ2-7; TRBD2 agrees at 7 bases. The TCR originated in a woman younger than 35 in good health and CMV-seronegative. CDR3 region: CASSSYFQRDTYEQYF. CDR3 sequence (DNA): TGTGCCAGCAGTTCATATTTCCAGCGGGATACCTACGAGCAGTACTTC.